A single sample is the source of the 17 T cell receptor beta chains below, sequenced in a study of patients and donors after allogeneic stem cell transplantation (dated by TCRdb to 2019 to 2021). To prepare the library, RT-PCR was applied. The data were produced on a NextSeq 550. The public reads were quality trimmed at Q25 with fastp and then assembled into clones with MiXCR by TCRdb, keeping productive beta chains. All rows with the same CDR3 protein become a single entry with the most common DNA and genes. A total of 900,000 to 1,000,000 distinct CDR3 sequences appear in this sample, approximately 18% of them only once. The ten largest make up around 6% of the sample. The material sequenced was blood, either unsorted or a sorted T cell fraction (not recorded which). All receptors come from a human donor who was either an allogeneic HSCT recipient or a stem cell or donor lymphocyte infusion donor (not recorded which). It is not recorded whose cells these are; they may come from a transplant donor.

This clonotype occurred a few times. The chain is built from TRBV7-2 and TRBJ2-5, with 16 bases that match TRBD2. This CDR3 spans 17 amino acids. Germline CDR1 reads SGHTA; CDR2 reads FQGNSA. Trimming took 5 bases from V and 5 from J; bases not matched to a gene: 8. The CDR3, as DNA: TGTGCCAGCAGCGCCGGGACTAGCGGGAGGGCCGTGGAGACCCAGTACTTC. Translated: CASSAGTSGRAVETQYF. The whole variable domain, remainder taken from reference TRBV7-2 and TRBJ2-5, is GAGVSQSPSNKVTEKGKDVELRCDPISGHTALYWYRQSLGQGLEFLIYFQGNSAPDKSGLPSDRFSAERTGGSVSTLTIQRTQQEDSAVYLCASSAGTSGRAVETQYFGPGTRLLVL.

This clonotype was observed a few times. The J gene is TRBJ1-2, the V gene TRBV24-1; 7 nucleotides match TRBD1. Per germline, CDR1 KGHDR and CDR2 SFDVKD. This CDR3 has 14 residues. J gave up 8 bases and V 2 bases, and 7 bases lay outside the gene matches. The CDR3 here is CATSDYQGVGGYTF. As DNA, the CDR3 is TGTGCCACCAGTGATTACCAGGGGGTAGGAGGCTACACCTTC.

Written as DNA, the CDR3 is TGTGCCAGCAGCTTTAGCCCAGGGGGCACCGGGGAGCTGTTTTTT. Translated, it gives CASSFSPGGTGELFF. The chain joins TRBV7-8 to TRBJ2-2; 7 bases map to TRBD1. The trim removed 3 bases at V and 4 bases at J, leaving 5 bases unmatched. CDR3 length equals 15 residues. Germline V gene data show CDR1 as SGHVS and CDR2 as FQNEAQ.

The chain combines TRBV15 with TRBJ2-5; a possible D gene is TRBD1 (6 bases). Germline-derived CDR1 and CDR2 are LNHNV and YYDKDF (reference sequence). Trimming left V 2 bases short and J 1 base short, with 11 bases between. The CDR3 length is 15 residues. Written as DNA, the CDR3 is TGTGCCACCAGCAGAACCAGGGGTCGCCAAGAGACCCAGTACTTC. It translates to CATSRTRGRQETQYF.

This clonotype was seen a handful of times. The chain joins TRBV7-8 to TRBJ1-4; a possible D gene is TRBD1 (6 bases). The germline V gene has CDR1 SGHVS and CDR2 FQNEAQ. The CDR3 totals 15 residues. V was pared by 1 base and J by 10 bases, with 16 bases between. CDR3: CASSLGVRGVSKLFF. In DNA form, the CDR3 reads TGTGCCAGCAGCTTAGGGGTCAGGGGAGTTTCAAAACTGTTTTTT.

The gene calls are TRBV9 and TRBJ2-7, with a possible D match to TRBD2 (6 bases). Germline V CDR1 and CDR2: SGDLS, YYNGEE. V was pared by 2 bases and J by 3 bases, with 18 bases between. This CDR3 region has 16 residues. The CDR3 region is CASSVGSDPSVYEQYF. The CDR3 nucleotides read TGTGCCAGCAGCGTTGGTTCTGATCCTAGCGTCTACGAGCAGTACTTC.

This clonotype was detected a few times. The chain uses TRBV5-1 and TRBJ1-1, with D uncertain. Trimming pared 4 bases from V and 1 base from J, leaving 5 bases between. Germline CDR1 is SGHRS and CDR2 is YFSETQ. This CDR3 contains 12 residues. The CDR3 bases are TGCGCCAGCAGCCAAACGAACACTGAAGCTTTCTTT. The encoded protein is CASSQTNTEAFF.

This clonotype was picked up many times. In nucleotides, the CDR3 is TGTGCCAGCAGTTTCCCCGGACTCGCCTACAATGAGCAGTTCTTC. It is translated as CASSFPGLAYNEQFF. The chain employs TRBV12-3 or TRBV12-4 and TRBJ2-1, with D possibly matching TRBD2 (5 bases). The CDR3 has 15 amino acids. Between the trimmed V and J ends, which lost 3 bases and 2 bases, there was a span of 11 bases.

This chain links TRBV12-3 or TRBV12-4 with TRBJ1-5; D is unclear. The V and J ends lost 5 bases and 9 bases respectively, with 11 bases between them. The CDR3 has 12 amino acids. The CDR3: CASSAPPRPQHF. CDR3 DNA: TGTGCCAGCAGTGCCCCCCCGAGGCCCCAGCATTTT.

This clonotype showed up just a few times. The chain is built from TRBV6-4 and TRBJ2-3; 8 positions match TRBD2. Germline CDR1 and CDR2: MRHNA and SNTAGT. The CDR3 contains 15 residues. The V and J ends lost 8 bases and 3 bases, in that order; junction bases with no gene match: 10. The CDR3 here is CASLSSGGGTDTQYF. CDR3 nucleotide sequence: TGTGCCAGCCTCTCAAGCGGGGGAGGGACAGATACGCAGTATTTT.

This chain's CDR3 is CASRLAGGSSYEQYF. Written as DNA, the CDR3 is TGTGCCAGCAGGCTTGCGGGCGGGAGTAGCTACGAGCAGTACTTC. The chain couples TRBV7-2 to TRBJ2-7, with 7 bases that match TRBD2. The V and J ends lost 6 bases and 3 bases, in that order; junction bases with no gene match: 11. CDR1 is SGHTA and CDR2 is FQGNSA in the germline V gene. This CDR3 spans 15 amino acids. Full variable domain (missing parts from reference TRBV7-2 and TRBJ2-7): GAGVSQSPSNKVTEKGKDVELRCDPISGHTALYWYRQSLGQGLEFLIYFQGNSAPDKSGLPSDRFSAERTGGSVSTLTIQRTQQEDSAVYLCASRLAGGSSYEQYFGPGTRLTVT.

This clonotype was detected only a few times. V gene TRBV4-3 combines with J gene TRBJ2-3; 7 nucleotides align to TRBD2. The germline gives CDR1 LGHNA, CDR2 YSLEER. Germline trimming cut 0 bases from V and 6 bases from J; bases unmatched to any gene: 6. This CDR3 is 15 amino acids long. In DNA form, the CDR3 reads TGCGCCAGCAGCCAAGAGAGCGGGGCGAAGGATACGCAGTATTTT. Encoded protein: CASSQESGAKDTQYF.

This clonotype was observed a handful of times. The chain recombines TRBV24-1 with TRBJ2-2, with a tentative D call TRBD1 (5 bases). CDR3 length: 14 amino acids. Trimming stripped 3 bases from V and 4 bases from J, with 8 bases between. Germline V gene data show CDR1 as KGHDR and CDR2 as SFDVKD. In nucleotides, the CDR3 is TGTGCCACCAGTGATGTAACAGGCACCGGGGAGCTGTTTTTT. Protein: CATSDVTGTGELFF.

In this sample, this clonotype turned up a few times. V gene TRBV7-3 combines with J gene TRBJ2-1, with D perhaps being TRBD1 or TRBD2 (6 bases each). V gave up 3 bases and J gave up 5 bases, with 23 bases separating them. Germline values: CDR1 SGHTA, CDR2 FQGTGA. This CDR3 spans 18 amino acids. The CDR3: CASSFLTFSWGANNEQFF. CDR3 in DNA: TGTGCCAGCAGCTTTCTGACGTTCTCGTGGGGGGCGAACAATGAGCAGTTCTTC.

The chain employs TRBV9 and TRBJ2-2, with D perhaps given as TRBD1 or TRBD2 (5 bases each). V dropped 2 bases and J dropped 3 bases, with 11 bases sitting between them. This CDR3 has 15 residues. Germline V gives CDR1 SGDLS, CDR2 YYNGEE. The CDR3 loop reads CASSVWGSHTGELFF. The CDR3 region has the DNA TGTGCCAGCAGCGTCTGGGGGTCTCACACCGGGGAGCTGTTTTTT.

This clonotype was detected many times. The V call is TRBV10-3, the J call TRBJ2-7; 7 bases line up with TRBD1. Per germline, CDR1 ENHRY and CDR2 SYGVKD. The CDR3 is 13 residues long. Trimming at V came to 6 bases and at J to 0 bases, leaving 2 bases not matched to a gene. Written as DNA, the CDR3 is TGTGCCATCAGCCGGGACAGCTCCTACGAGCAGTACTTC. This encodes CAISRDSSYEQYF.

This clonotype was observed a few times. This chain joins TRBV20-1 and TRBJ1-1, with a tentative D call TRBD1 (5 bases). V was shortened by 3 bases and J by 4 bases, with 12 bases between the two germline ends. Germline CDR1 and CDR2: DFQATT and SNEGSKA (reference sequence). CDR3 length equals 13 residues. The CDR3: CSASHVQGTEAFF. Written as DNA, the CDR3 is TGCAGTGCTAGTCACGTGCAGGGCACTGAAGCTTTCTTT.